This T cell receptor (beta chain) was documented in a study of OX40 agonist ivuxolimab in advanced cancers. Study details: Across the patients, intravenous ivuxolimab was delivered every 2 weeks at 0.01 to 10 mg/kg. Those enrolled were approximately 78% male, with a mean age of around 60 years and ages from 23 to 79. Notes on the study in general: Clonal expansion in partial responders at 0.1-3.0 mg/kg ranked among the lowest.

A word on this clone: Its cognate antigen is unknown.

TCRdb keeps only in-frame clones here, not all; method: immunoSEQ multiplex PCR. The sample records under 50,000 clones, approximately 91% being singletons. The sample consisted of CD4+ or CD8+ T cells sorted from blood, taken in a trial of the OX40 agonist ivuxolimab. This receptor was taken from an adult with an advanced solid tumor such as melanoma, head and neck, liver or kidney cancer.

CDR3 sequence: CASSTQVEPVEQYF. CDR3 bases: TGCGCCAGCAGCACACAGGTAGAGCCGGTCGAGCAGTACTTC. V usage is TRBV5-1 and J usage is TRBJ2-7; a possible D gene is TRBD1 (5 bases). Germline CDR1 reads SGHRS; CDR2 reads YFSETQ. The CDR3 totals 14 residues. Trimming cost V 4 bases and J 6 bases, with 17 bases left between them.